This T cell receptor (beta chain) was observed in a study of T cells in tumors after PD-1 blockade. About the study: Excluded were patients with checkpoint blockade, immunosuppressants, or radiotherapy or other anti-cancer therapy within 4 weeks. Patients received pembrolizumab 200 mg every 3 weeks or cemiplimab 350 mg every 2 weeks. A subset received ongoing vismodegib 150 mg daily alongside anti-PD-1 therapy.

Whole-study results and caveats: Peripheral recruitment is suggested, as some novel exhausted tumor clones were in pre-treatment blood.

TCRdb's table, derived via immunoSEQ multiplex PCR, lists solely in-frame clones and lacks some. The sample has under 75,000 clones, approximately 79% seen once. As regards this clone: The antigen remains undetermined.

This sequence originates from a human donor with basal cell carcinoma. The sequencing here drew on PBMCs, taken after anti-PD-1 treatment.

CDR3 amino acids: CASSRRDTEAFF. The CDR3, as DNA: TGTGCCAGCTCCCGAAGAGATACTGAAGCTTTCTTT. The genes are TRBV2 and TRBJ1-1; no clear D gene. Germline loops: CDR1 SNHLY, CDR2 FYNNEI. Trimming cost V 8 bases and J 5 bases, with 12 bases left between them. CDR3 length: 12 residues.